One sample yielded the 16 T cell receptor beta chains listed below, sequenced in a study of T cell repertoires in cytomegalovirus infection. TCRdb re-derived calls from the reads in MiXCR, one entry per CDR3 protein. This sample carries some 200,000 distinct CDR3 sequences, about 20% of them seen once, and the ten largest clones take around 3.1%. Sequencing used PBMCs. The receptors derive from a human donor in good health (CMV status not recorded). Some clones in this sample may be carry-over from other donors' samples.

This clonotype was counted a few times. The CDR3 sequence is CSVRDGGEQYF. CDR3 in DNA: TGCAGCGTTAGAGACGGCGGGGAGCAGTACTTC. This chain uses TRBV29-1 with TRBJ2-7; tentative D call: TRBD2 (5 bases). The CDR3 totals 11 residues. Trimming stripped 5 bases from V and 7 bases from J, with 12 bases between. The V gene's germline CDR1 is SQVTM and CDR2 ANQGSEA.

The chain recombines TRBV6-1 with TRBJ1-3; D is perhaps TRBD1 (6 bases). Germline V gives CDR1 MNHNS, CDR2 SASEGT. Trimming pared 5 bases from V and 2 bases from J, leaving 13 bases between. This CDR3 is 15 amino acids long. The CDR3 sequence: CASSPTGSPGNTIYF. The CDR3, as DNA: TGTGCCAGCAGTCCCACAGGGAGCCCTGGAAACACCATATATTTT.

The V call is TRBV12-3 or TRBV12-4, the J call TRBJ2-7, with 9 bases aligning to TRBD2. Trimming at V came to 1 base and at J to 2 bases, leaving 3 bases not matched to a gene. The CDR3 length is 15 residues. The CDR3 DNA reads TGTGCCAGCAGTTTAGAAATAGCGGGAGCCTACGAGCAGTACTTC. Encoded protein: CASSLEIAGAYEQYF.

V usage is TRBV12-3 or TRBV12-4 and J usage is TRBJ1-3, with 7 nucleotides matching TRBD1. The CDR3 is 13 residues long. With 7 bases clipped from V and 9 bases from J, the junction kept 9 bases outside the gene matches. The CDR3 region is CASTLDRVSTIYF. CDR3 nucleotides: TGTGCCAGCACCTTAGACAGGGTAAGCACCATATATTTT.

As to this clonotype: Possible read error: a much larger clone is one base away. This sequence joins TRBV7-8 and TRBJ2-2; D unresolved. Looked up from germline, CDR1 is SGHVS and CDR2 is FQNEAQ. The CDR3 has 11 amino acids. The CDR3 region is CASSLDGQLFF. CDR3 DNA: TGTGCCAGCAGCTTAGACGGGCAGCTGTTTTTT.

The V and J genes are TRBV12-3 or TRBV12-4 and TRBJ1-1; D gene uncertain. The V and J ends lost 5 bases and 5 bases respectively, with 15 bases between them. This CDR3 is 14 amino acids long. CDR3 in amino acids: CASSPIRSRTEAFF. The CDR3 region has the DNA TGTGCCAGCAGTCCAATCCGGAGTCGGACTGAAGCTTTCTTT.

This chain uses TRBV12-3 or TRBV12-4 with TRBJ2-7; D is undetermined. The CDR3 length is 14 residues. V gave up 6 bases and J gave up 4 bases, with 16 bases separating them. The chain's CDR3 is CASSPSGSHYEQYF. CDR3 coding DNA: TGTGCCAGCAGCCCATCGGGTTCGCATTACGAGCAGTACTTC.

At least ten counts were recorded for this clonotype. The chain is built from TRBV28 and TRBJ2-6; possibly TRBD1 for D (5 bases). This CDR3 is built from 20 residues. Trimming took off 6 bases at V and 0 bases at J, with 24 bases between the two ends. Germline-derived CDR1 and CDR2 are MDHEN and SYDVKM. The CDR3 region is CASRPRFDAGLPSGANVLTF. CDR3 bases: TGTGCCAGCAGACCCCGCTTTGACGCAGGGTTGCCCTCTGGGGCCAACGTCCTGACTTTC.

This clonotype has only a few counts. This rearrangement joins TRBV25-1 to TRBJ2-3; D is unresolved. Germline loops: CDR1 MGHDK, CDR2 SYGVNS. The CDR3 runs to 16 residues. V was trimmed by 1 base and J by 1 base, leaving 12 bases between them. The CDR3 coding sequence is TGTGCCAGCAGTGAATCGGGTCGACTTCGCACAGATACGCAGTATTTT. As protein: CASSESGRLRTDTQYF. The full variable domain, completed using reference TRBV25-1 and TRBJ2-3, is EADIYQTPRYLVIGTGKKITLECSQTMGHDKMYWYQQDPGMELHLIHYSYGVNSTEKGDLSSESTVSRIRTEHFPLTLESARPSHTSQYLCASSESGRLRTDTQYFGPGTRLTVL.

About this clonotype itself: This may come from a read error, since a much larger clone is one base off. The gene calls are TRBV7-2 and TRBJ2-7, with a weak D call TRBD1 (6 bases). CDR3 size: 13 residues. V was shortened by 8 bases and J by 6 bases, with 17 bases between the two germline ends. Germline CDR1 and CDR2: SGHTA and FQGNSA. In DNA, the CDR3 is TGTGCCAGCCGCCTAGGACAGAATCGCGAGCAGTACTTC. This encodes CASRLGQNREQYF.

This clonotype was seen many times. The J gene is TRBJ1-1, the V gene TRBV6-1; 7 nucleotides match TRBD1. Germline lookup yields CDR1 MNHNS and CDR2 SASEGT. With 2 bases clipped from V and 6 bases from J, the junction kept 9 bases outside the gene matches. The CDR3 sequence is 15 residues long. CDR3 DNA: TGTGCCAGCAGTGAAAAAACAGGGGAGTCCGCTGAAGCTTTCTTT. Its translation is CASSEKTGESAEAFF.

This clonotype has only a few counts. This chain connects TRBV28 to TRBJ1-1; 7 bases agree with TRBD1. V dropped 10 bases and J dropped 1; count of bases not matched to a gene: 12. CDR3 length equals 15 residues. Germline CDR1 reads MDHEN; CDR2 reads SYDVKM. The CDR3 nucleotides are TGTGCCACCAGACACAGGGGTCAGGGGAACACTGAAGCTTTCTTT. Its protein is CATRHRGQGNTEAFF.

This clonotype has a handful of counts. The chain combines TRBV11-3 with TRBJ2-2; D remains unclear. Germline V gives CDR1 SGHNT, CDR2 YENEEA. The CDR3 covers 13 residues. With 5 bases removed from V and 1 base from J, the gap between germline ends came to 5 bases. This CDR3 reads CASSRLNTGELFF. The CDR3 DNA sequence: TGTGCCAGCAGCCGACTGAACACCGGGGAGCTGTTTTTT.

This clonotype was seen many times. V and J are TRBV7-2 and TRBJ2-7; D gene ambiguous. This CDR3 contains 13 residues. Between the trimmed V and J ends, which lost 2 bases and 6 bases, there was a span of 11 bases. Germline V gene sequence: CDR1 SGHTA, CDR2 FQGNSA. DNA of the CDR3: TGTGCCAGCAGCTTAAATCCCTCCAGCGAGCAGTACTTC. Translation gives CASSLNPSSEQYF.

The chain carries TRBV10-3 and TRBJ1-2; D is unclear. This CDR3 spans 12 amino acids. Germline V gives CDR1 ENHRY, CDR2 SYGVKD. Trimming removed 0 bases from V and 7 bases from J, with 6 bases in between. For the CDR3, the DNA is TGTGCCATCAGTGAGTCGAGGACTGGCTACACCTTC. Its translation is CAISESRTGYTF.

The chain recombines TRBV6-1 with TRBJ1-2; D may be TRBD1 (6 bases). With 3 bases removed from V and 3 bases from J, the gap between germline ends came to 11 bases. The CDR3 loop spans 14 amino acids. CDR1 and CDR2 (germline): MNHNS, SASEGT. The CDR3: CASSDAGGDYGYTF. The CDR3 DNA is TGTGCCAGCAGTGACGCGGGGGGCGACTATGGCTACACCTTC.